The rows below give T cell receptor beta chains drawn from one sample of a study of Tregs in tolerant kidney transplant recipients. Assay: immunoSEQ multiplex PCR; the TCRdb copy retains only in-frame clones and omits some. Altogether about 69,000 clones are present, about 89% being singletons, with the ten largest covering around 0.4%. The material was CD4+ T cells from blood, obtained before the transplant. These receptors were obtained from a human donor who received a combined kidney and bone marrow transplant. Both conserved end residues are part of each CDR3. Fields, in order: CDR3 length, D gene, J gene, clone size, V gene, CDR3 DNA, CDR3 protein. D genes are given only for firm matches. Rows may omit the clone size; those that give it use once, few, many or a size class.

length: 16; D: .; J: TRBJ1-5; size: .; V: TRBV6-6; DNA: TGTGCCAGCAGATCGGGGTGGAACGGGGACAATCAGCCCCAGCATTTT; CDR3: CASRSGWNGDNQPQHF
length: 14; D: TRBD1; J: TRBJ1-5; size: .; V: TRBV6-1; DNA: TGTGCCAGCATACGGACAGGCGGCACTCAGCCCCAGCATTTT; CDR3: CASIRTGGTQPQHF
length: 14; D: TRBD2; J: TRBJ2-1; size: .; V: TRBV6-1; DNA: TGTGCCAGCGGCGCGCTAGCGGTTTACAATGAGCAGTTCTTC; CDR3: CASGALAVYNEQFF
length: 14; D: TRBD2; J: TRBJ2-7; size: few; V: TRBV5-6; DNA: TGTGCCAGCAGCTCGAGCGGGAGAGTCGACGAGCAGTACTTC; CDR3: CASSSSGRVDEQYF
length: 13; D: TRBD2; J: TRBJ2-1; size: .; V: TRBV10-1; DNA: TGCGCCAGCAGTGAAGGCGGGAGGGTTGAGCAGTTCTTC; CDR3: CASSEGGRVEQFF
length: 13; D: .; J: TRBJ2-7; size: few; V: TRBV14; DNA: TGTGCCAGCAGCCAAACGGACAGCCACGAGCAGTACTTC; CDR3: CASSQTDSHEQYF
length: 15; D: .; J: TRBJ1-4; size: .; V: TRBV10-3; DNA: TGTGCCATCAGTGAGTCCGTCGGTTCCAATGAAAAACTGTTTTTT; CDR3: CAISESVGSNEKLFF
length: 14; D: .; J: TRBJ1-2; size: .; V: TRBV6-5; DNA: TGTGCCAGCAGTTCTCCACTCAAGAACTATGGCTACACCTTC; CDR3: CASSSPLKNYGYTF
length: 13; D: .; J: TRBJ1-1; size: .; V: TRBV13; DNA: TGTGCCAGCAGCGCAGGCAAGAACACTGAAGCTTTCTTT; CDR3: CASSAGKNTEAFF
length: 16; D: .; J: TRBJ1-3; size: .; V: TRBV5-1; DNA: TGCGCCAGCAGCTTGGAAGACAGGCGCTCTGGAAACACCATATATTTT; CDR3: CASSLEDRRSGNTIYF
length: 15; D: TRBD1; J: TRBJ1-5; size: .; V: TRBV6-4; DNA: TGTGCCAGCACGTCGACAGGGGTGAGCAATCAGCCCCAGCATTTT; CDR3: CASTSTGVSNQPQHF
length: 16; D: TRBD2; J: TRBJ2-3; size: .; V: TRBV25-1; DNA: TGTGCCAGCAGTGAAGGACTAGCGGTTAGCACAGATACGCAGTATTTT; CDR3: CASSEGLAVSTDTQYF
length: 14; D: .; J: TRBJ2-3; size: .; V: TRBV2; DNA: TGTGCCAGCAGTGGCGGGACCCGCACAGATACGCAGTATTTT; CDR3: CASSGGTRTDTQYF
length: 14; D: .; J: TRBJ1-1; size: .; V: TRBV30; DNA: TGTGCCTGGTCCGGGACACAAGGGAACACTGAAGCTTTCTTT; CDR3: CAWSGTQGNTEAFF
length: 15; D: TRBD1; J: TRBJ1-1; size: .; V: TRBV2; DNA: TGTGCCAGCATGTTGGTTCCAGGGGGGAACACTGAAGCTTTCTTT; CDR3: CASMLVPGGNTEAFF
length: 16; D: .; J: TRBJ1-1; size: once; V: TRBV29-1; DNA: TGCAGCGTTGTATTGGACGGATACACGGGGTACACTGAAGCTTTCTTT; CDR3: CSVVLDGYTGYTEAFF
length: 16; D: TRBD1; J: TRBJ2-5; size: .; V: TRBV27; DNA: TGTGCCAGCAGTCCCCGGGACAGGGAATCGAGAGAGACCCAGTACTTC; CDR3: CASSPRDRESRETQYF
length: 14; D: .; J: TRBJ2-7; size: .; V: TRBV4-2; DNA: TGTGCCAGCAGCCAAGATTTGCGGGACTACGAGCAGTACTTC; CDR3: CASSQDLRDYEQYF
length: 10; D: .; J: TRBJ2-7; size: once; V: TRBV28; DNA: TGTGCCAGCAGCAAGACAGGCCTTTTCTTC; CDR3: CASSKTGLFF
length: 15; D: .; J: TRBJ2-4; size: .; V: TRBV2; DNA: TGTGCCAGCAGTACAGAAAATATAGCCAAAAACATTCAGTACTTC; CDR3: CASSTENIAKNIQYF
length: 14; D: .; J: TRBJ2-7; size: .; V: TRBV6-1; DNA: TGTGCCAGCAGTGAAGGGACAGCTTCCTACGAGCAGTACTTC; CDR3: CASSEGTASYEQYF
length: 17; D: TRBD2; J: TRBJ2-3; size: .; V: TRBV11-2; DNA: TGTGCCAGCAGCTTAGCCCTAGCGGGAGGGCCGACAGATACGCAGTATTTT; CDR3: CASSLALAGGPTDTQYF
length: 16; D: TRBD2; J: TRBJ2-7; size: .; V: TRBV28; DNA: TGTGCCAGCTGGCCGCGGGTTGGGAGGGAATCCTACGAGCAGTACTTC; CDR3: CASWPRVGRESYEQYF
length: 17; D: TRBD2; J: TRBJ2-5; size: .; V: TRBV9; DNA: TGTGCCAGCAGCACTCACCCGACTAGCGGGAGACAAGAGACCCAGTACTTC; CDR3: CASSTHPTSGRQETQYF
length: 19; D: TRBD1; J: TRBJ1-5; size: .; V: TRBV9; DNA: TGTGCCAGCAGCGTAGGACCGGGACAGGGGCCCTATAGCAATCAGCCCCAGCATTTT; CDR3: CASSVGPGQGPYSNQPQHF
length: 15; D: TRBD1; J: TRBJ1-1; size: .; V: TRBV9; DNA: TGTGCCAGCACCGGGACAGGGGAGTCGAACACTGAAGCTTTCTTT; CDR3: CASTGTGESNTEAFF
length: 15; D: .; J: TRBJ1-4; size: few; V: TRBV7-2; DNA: TGTGCCAGCAGCTTGAATGGTCAGGGTAATGAAAAACTGTTTTTT; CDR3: CASSLNGQGNEKLFF
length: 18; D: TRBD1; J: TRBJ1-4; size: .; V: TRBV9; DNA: TGTGCCAGCAGCGTATCAGGGGGCCCTCTTGGGGGTAATGAAAAACTGTTTTTT; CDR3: CASSVSGGPLGGNEKLFF
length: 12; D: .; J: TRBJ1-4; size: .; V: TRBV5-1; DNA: TGCGCCAGCAGCGAGGGTGGTGAAAAACTGTTTTTT; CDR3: CASSEGGEKLFF
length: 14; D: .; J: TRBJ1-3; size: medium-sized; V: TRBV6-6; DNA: TGTGCCAGCAGTTTCGGAGGCTCTGGAAACACCATATATTTT; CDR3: CASSFGGSGNTIYF
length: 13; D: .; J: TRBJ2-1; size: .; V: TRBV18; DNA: TGTGCCAGCTCACCAGACAGCTACAATGAGCAGTTCTTC; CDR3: CASSPDSYNEQFF
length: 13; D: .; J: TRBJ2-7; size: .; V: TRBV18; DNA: TGTGCCAGCTCACCAGAGAGATCCCGGGAGCAGTACTTC; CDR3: CASSPERSREQYF
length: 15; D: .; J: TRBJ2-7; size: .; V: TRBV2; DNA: TGTGCCAGCACCGAAGGACTGAGGATAACATACGAGCAGTACTTC; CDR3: CASTEGLRITYEQYF
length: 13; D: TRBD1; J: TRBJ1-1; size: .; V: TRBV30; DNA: TGTGCTGCCGGGACAGGATTTAACACTGAAGCTTTCTTT; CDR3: CAAGTGFNTEAFF
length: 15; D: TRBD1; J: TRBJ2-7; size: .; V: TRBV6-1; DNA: TGTGCCAGCAGTGAGACAGGGTTTAGCTCCTACGAGCAGTACTTC; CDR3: CASSETGFSSYEQYF
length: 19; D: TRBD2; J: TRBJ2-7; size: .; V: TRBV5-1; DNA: TGCGCCAGCAGCTTGGAAAAGGGACTAGCGGGATTTAGCTCCTACGAGCAGTACTTC; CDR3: CASSLEKGLAGFSSYEQYF
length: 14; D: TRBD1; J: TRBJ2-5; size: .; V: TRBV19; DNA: TGTGCCAGTAGTATGACAGGGGGTCAAGAGACCCAGTACTTC; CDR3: CASSMTGGQETQYF
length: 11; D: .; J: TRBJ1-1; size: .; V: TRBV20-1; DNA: TGCAGTGCTCTATTGGACACTGAAGCTTTCTTT; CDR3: CSALLDTEAFF
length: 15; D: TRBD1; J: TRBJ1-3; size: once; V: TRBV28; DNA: TGTGCCAGCATCCCAGGGGACAGCTCTGGAAACACCATATATTTT; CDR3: CASIPGDSSGNTIYF
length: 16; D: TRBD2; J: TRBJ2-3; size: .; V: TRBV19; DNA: TGTGCCAGTAGTATACAGCAAGCGGGGTTCACAGATACGCAGTATTTT; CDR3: CASSIQQAGFTDTQYF
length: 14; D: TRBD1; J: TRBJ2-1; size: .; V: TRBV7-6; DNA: TGTGCCAGCAGCCCGAGGACAGGGGTGGGTGAGCAGTTCTTC; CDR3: CASSPRTGVGEQFF
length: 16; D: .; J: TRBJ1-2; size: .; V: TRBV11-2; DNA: TGTGCCAGCAGCCCTCTCATCAAGGGGCGCAACTATGGCTACACCTTC; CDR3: CASSPLIKGRNYGYTF
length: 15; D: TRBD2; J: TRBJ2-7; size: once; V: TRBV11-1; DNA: TGTGCCAGCAGCTTAGGGACTAGCGGGAGACATGAGCAGTACTTC; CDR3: CASSLGTSGRHEQYF
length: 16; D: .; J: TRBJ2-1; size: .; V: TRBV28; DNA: TGTGCCAGCAGTTTAACGGGCCGGGGTGGCTACAATGAGCAGTTCTTC; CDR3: CASSLTGRGGYNEQFF
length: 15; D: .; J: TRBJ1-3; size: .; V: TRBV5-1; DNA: TGCGCCAGCAGCTTGATGGGGGCGACTGGAAACACCATATATTTT; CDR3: CASSLMGATGNTIYF
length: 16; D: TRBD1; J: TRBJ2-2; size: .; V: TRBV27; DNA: TGTGCCAGTCGGAGCTGGGACAGGGCGGCTAGCGGGGAGCTGTTTTTT; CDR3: CASRSWDRAASGELFF
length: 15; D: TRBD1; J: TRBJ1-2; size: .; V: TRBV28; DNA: TGTGCCAGCAGGGGGACGACAGGGGGCATTAGTGGCTACACCTTC; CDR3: CASRGTTGGISGYTF
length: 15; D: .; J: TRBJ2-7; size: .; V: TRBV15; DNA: TGTGCCACCAGCAGAGATGGGCAGCACTCCTACGAGCAGTACTTC; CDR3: CATSRDGQHSYEQYF
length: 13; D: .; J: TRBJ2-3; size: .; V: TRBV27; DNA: TGTGCCAGCAGGGGCCGTATCACAGATACGCAGTATTTT; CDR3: CASRGRITDTQYF
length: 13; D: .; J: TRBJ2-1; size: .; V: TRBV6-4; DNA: TGTGCCAGCAGTCTGGGAGTTTACAATGAGCAGTTCTTC; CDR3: CASSLGVYNEQFF
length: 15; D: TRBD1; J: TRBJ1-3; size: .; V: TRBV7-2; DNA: TGTGCCAGCAGCTCGACAGGGGGCTCTGGAAACACCATATATTTT; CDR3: CASSSTGGSGNTIYF
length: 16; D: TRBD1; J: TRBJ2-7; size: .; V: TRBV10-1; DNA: TGCGCCAGCAAGGACGGGACAGGGGCGGTTCGGGGGGAGCAGTACTTC; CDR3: CASKDGTGAVRGEQYF
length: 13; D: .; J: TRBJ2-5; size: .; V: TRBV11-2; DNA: TGTGCCAGCAGCTTGCAGTACCAAGAGACCCAGTACTTC; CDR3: CASSLQYQETQYF
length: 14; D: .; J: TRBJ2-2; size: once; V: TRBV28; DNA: TGTGCCAGCCGCGGGGGCTACCTGACCGGGGAGCTGTTTTTT; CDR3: CASRGGYLTGELFF
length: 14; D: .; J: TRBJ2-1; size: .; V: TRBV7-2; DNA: TGTGCCAGCAGCCCCGGAGGAAGCCCAAATGAGCAGTTCTTC; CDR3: CASSPGGSPNEQFF
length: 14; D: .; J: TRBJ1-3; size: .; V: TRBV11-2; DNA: TGTGCCAGCAGCCCCCGGTTCTCTGGAAACACCATATATTTT; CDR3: CASSPRFSGNTIYF
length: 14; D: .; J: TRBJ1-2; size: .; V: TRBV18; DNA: TGTGCCAGCTCACCTGAGGACAGCCTCTATGGCTACACCTTC; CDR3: CASSPEDSLYGYTF
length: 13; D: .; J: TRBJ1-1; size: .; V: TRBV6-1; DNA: TGTGCCAGCAGAACAGGGCCGAACACTGAAGCTTTCTTT; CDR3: CASRTGPNTEAFF
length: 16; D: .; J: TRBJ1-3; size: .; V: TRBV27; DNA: TGTGCCAGCAGTTTAGGAGCGACAGGCTCTGGAAACACCATATATTTT; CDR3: CASSLGATGSGNTIYF
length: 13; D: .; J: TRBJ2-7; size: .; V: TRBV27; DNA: TGTGCCAGCAGTTTATCGTTTGCCAGAGAGCAGTACTTC; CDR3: CASSLSFAREQYF